A single sample gave rise to the 13 T cell receptor beta chains below, sequenced in a study of CD8 T cells in Susac syndrome. The RNA, about 0.5 to 1 ug, was put through reverse transcription using random hexamers. From the immunoSEQ multiplex PCR reads, TCRdb called clonotypes with MiXCR, one entry per CDR3 protein. The sample holds some 120,000 distinct CDR3 sequences; 80% to 95% are singletons and the top ten take less than 0.15%. The sample comprised CD4+ T cells from PBMCs. These receptors were collected from a human donor in good health.

V and J are TRBV5-1 and TRBJ2-5; the D gene is possibly TRBD2 (5 bases). Germline V gene data show CDR1 as SGHRS and CDR2 as YFSETQ. This CDR3 is built from 15 residues. V dropped 6 bases and J dropped 2 bases, with 17 bases sitting between them. CDR3 nucleotides: TGCGCCAGCACCCTTTGGGCCCCGGGACAAGAGACCCAGTACTTC. It is translated as CASTLWAPGQETQYF.

This clonotype was picked up one time. This chain's CDR3 is CASSPVGQGLGNEQFF. Written as DNA, the CDR3 is TGTGCCAGCAGCCCCGTGGGACAGGGACTTGGGAATGAGCAGTTCTTC. This chain joins TRBV3-1 and TRBJ2-1; 9 bases agree with TRBD1. Germline V lookup: CDR1 LGHDT, CDR2 YNNKEL (reference sequence). The V and J ends lost 4 bases and 7 bases, in that order; junction bases with no gene match: 11. This CDR3 region has 16 residues.

The chain combines TRBV5-4 with TRBJ2-1; TRBD1 or TRBD2 may be the D gene (5 bases each). The CDR3 has 14 amino acids. Germline values: CDR1 SGHNT, CDR2 YYREEE (reference sequence). The germline V and J ends were trimmed by 4 bases and 10 bases, with 18 bases remaining between them. In DNA, the CDR3 is TGTGCCAGCAGCGGGACGGGAAAGTACGAAGAGCAGTTCTTC. Amino acid sequence: CASSGTGKYEEQFF. Variable domain in full (rest from reference TRBV5-4 and TRBJ2-1): ETGVTQSPTHLIKTRGQQVTLRCSSQSGHNTVSWYQQALGQGPQFIFQYYREEENGRGNFPPRFSGLQFPNYSSELNVNALELDDSALYLCASSGTGKYEEQFFGPGTRLTVL.

The gene calls are TRBV2 and TRBJ1-2; a possible D gene is TRBD1 (6 bases). Germline CDR1 is SNHLY and CDR2 is FYNNEI. This CDR3 has 16 amino acids. V lost 7 bases to trimming and J lost 4 bases, with 22 bases between them. Here the CDR3 reads CASTGGRPGAGYGYTF. CDR3 nucleotides: TGTGCCAGCACTGGGGGCCGCCCGGGGGCCGGCTATGGCTACACCTTC.

The chain is built from TRBV2 and TRBJ1-1; weak D call: TRBD1 (6 bases). This CDR3 spans 11 amino acids. The germline gives CDR1 SNHLY, CDR2 FYNNEI. Trimming took 6 bases from V and 11 from J, leaving 13 bases between them. The CDR3 sequence: CASRGPGAAFF. In nucleotides, the CDR3 is TGTGCCAGCAGGGGGCCAGGGGCGGCTTTCTTT.

In DNA form, the CDR3 reads TGTGCCAGCAGTGAAAACACTGAAGCTTTCTTT. The encoded protein is CASSENTEAFF. The chain is built from TRBV2 and TRBJ1-1; no reliable D call. This CDR3 comprises 11 residues. The germline V gene has CDR1 SNHLY and CDR2 FYNNEI. The ends were cut back, 2 bases at V and 2 bases at J, with 0 bases in the middle.

The chain carries TRBV3-1 and TRBJ1-6; 7 bases are shared with TRBD1. In germline, CDR1 is LGHDT, CDR2 YNNKEL (reference sequence). The CDR3 runs to 16 residues. The junction had 9 bases not matched to a gene; V was cut back by 1 base and J by 9 bases. CDR3 nucleotides: TGTGCCAGCAGCCAAGTAGGAGGGGGCCGCGGTTCACCCCTCCACTTT. It specifies CASSQVGGGRGSPLHF.

This chain links TRBV4-2 with TRBJ2-1, with D tentatively TRBD2 (5 bases). The CDR3 contains 16 residues. The V end was cut by 0 bases, the J end by 12 bases, with 21 bases between. Germline CDR1 reads LGHNA; CDR2 reads YNFKEQ. In DNA, the CDR3 is TGTGCCAGCAGCCAAGATGCAAGCGGTACTAATCGGGTGCAGTTCTTC. It translates to CASSQDASGTNRVQFF.

The chain joins TRBV20-1 to TRBJ2-3, with D unresolved. Per the germline V gene, CDR1 is DFQATT and CDR2 is SNEGSKA (reference sequence). The CDR3 has 14 amino acids. V was shortened by 3 bases and J by 1 base, with 11 bases between the two germline ends. This CDR3 is CSASFGPGTDTQYF. The DNA of the CDR3 is TGCAGTGCTAGTTTCGGTCCTGGCACAGATACGCAGTATTTT.

This sequence joins TRBV29-1 and TRBJ1-2; TRBD1 aligns across 7 bases. The germline gives CDR1 SQVTM, CDR2 ANQGSEA. The trim removed 6 bases at V and 0 bases at J, leaving 4 bases unmatched. This CDR3 has 13 amino acids. This chain's CDR3 is CSVSDRANYGYTF. The CDR3 DNA reads TGCAGCGTCTCCGACAGGGCTAACTATGGCTACACCTTC.

The chain combines TRBV7-3 with TRBJ2-1; 8 nucleotides match TRBD1. V was pared by 5 bases and J by 6 bases, with 6 bases of the junction left unmatched. CDR1 and CDR2 (germline): SGHTA, FQGTGA. The CDR3 loop spans 14 amino acids. The CDR3 DNA follows: TGTGCCAGCAGCCAAACAACAGGGGGCAATGAGCAGTTCTTC. Amino acids: CASSQTTGGNEQFF.

The chain combines TRBV28 with TRBJ1-2; no reliable D call. V was clipped by 4 bases and J by 9 bases, with 12 bases between them. The germline V gene encodes CDR1 MDHEN and CDR2 SYDVKM. CDR3 length: 12 amino acids. The CDR3 bases are TGTGCCAGCAGTTCCGATCCTACCAGCTACACCTTC. Translation: CASSSDPTSYTF.

The chain has TRBV30 and TRBJ2-2; 8 bases map to TRBD2. V shed 2 bases, J shed 2 bases, and the junction held 7 bases outside the gene matches. CDR3 length equals 16 residues. The germline gives CDR1 GTSNPN, CDR2 SVGIG (reference sequence). CDR3 region: CAWSQAGGPNTGELFF. DNA of the CDR3: TGTGCCTGGAGTCAGGCGGGAGGCCCTAACACCGGGGAGCTGTTTTTT.